The T cell receptor (beta chain) described here comes from a study of cytomegalovirus exposure and HLA in healthy donors. With regard to this clone: Its antigen remains unidentified.

The PCR had 60 Vbeta and 13 Jbeta primers. TCRdb keeps only in-frame clones here, not all; method: immunoSEQ multiplex PCR. The table has 140,000 to 150,000 clones, 75% to 80% seen once. Study-wide results and limits: The sole available immune exposure information was CMV serostatus. Upon later analysis, TCR association rates were observed to vary by HLA locus, being highest for DRB1 and lowest for HLA-C.

The source of this sequence is a man aged 35-49 years in good health and CMV-seropositive. Sequencing was done on a sample of PBMCs.

For the CDR3, the DNA is TGTGCCAGCAGCCCCGAGGCTAGCGGGAGCACAGATACGCAGTATTTT. As protein: CASSPEASGSTDTQYF. The chain employs TRBV9 and TRBJ2-3, with 8 bases fitting TRBD2. With 4 bases clipped from V and 0 bases from J, the junction kept 7 bases outside the gene matches. The length of the CDR3 is 16 residues. Germline values: CDR1 SGDLS, CDR2 YYNGEE.